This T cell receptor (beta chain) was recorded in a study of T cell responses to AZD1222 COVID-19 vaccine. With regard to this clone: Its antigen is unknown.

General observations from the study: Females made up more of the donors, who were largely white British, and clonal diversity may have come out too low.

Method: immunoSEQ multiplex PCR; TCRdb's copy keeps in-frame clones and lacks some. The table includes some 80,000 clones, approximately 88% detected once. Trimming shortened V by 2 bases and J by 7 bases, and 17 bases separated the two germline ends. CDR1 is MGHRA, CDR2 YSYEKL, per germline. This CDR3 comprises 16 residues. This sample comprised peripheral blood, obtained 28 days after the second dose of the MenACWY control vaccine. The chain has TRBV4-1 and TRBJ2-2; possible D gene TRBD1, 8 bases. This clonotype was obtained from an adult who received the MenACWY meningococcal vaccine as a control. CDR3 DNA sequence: TGCGCCAGCAGCCAATCGGCACAGGGGGACTACGGGGAGCTGTTTTTT. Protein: CASSQSAQGDYGELFF.